Following are 19 T cell receptor beta chains from one sample sequenced in a study of blood T cell repertoires in COVID-19. The data were produced by immunoSEQ multiplex PCR, yet TCRdb's version contains in-frame clones alone and is incomplete. The sample consists of about 100,000 clones, 80% to 95% of them appearing once. The material sequenced was peripheral blood. These receptor sequences come from a man aged 65 to 79 with acute or convalescent COVID-19.

The chain combines TRBV4-3 with TRBJ2-7; 7 bases align to TRBD1. V lost 4 bases, J lost 2 bases, and 8 bases stayed unmatched. CDR1 LGHNA and CDR2 YSLEER come from the germline V gene. The CDR3 consists of 15 residues. CDR3 in DNA: TGCGCCAGCAGCCCGTTCCGGGACAGCCCCTACGAGCAGTACTTC. It codes for CASSPFRDSPYEQYF.

CDR3 sequence reads: CASTGQGVTDTQYF. DNA for the CDR3: TGTGCCAGCACCGGACAGGGGGTCACAGATACGCAGTATTTT. The chain combines TRBV28 with TRBJ2-3, with 10 bases lining up with TRBD1. Germline trimming cut 7 bases from V and 2 bases from J; bases unmatched to any gene: 3. The CDR3 has 14 amino acids. Germline CDR1 is MDHEN and CDR2 is SYDVKM.

This clone was detected only once. The rearrangement links TRBV28 to TRBJ2-7; TRBD1 agrees at 7 bases. The J segment lost 2 bases and the V segment lost 4 bases, leaving 11 bases of the junction unmatched. The CDR3 runs 16 residues. Per the germline V gene, CDR1 is MDHEN and CDR2 is SYDVKM. In DNA, the CDR3 is TGTGCCAGCAGTTCTCCTCCGGGACAGATACCCTACGAGCAGTACTTC. Translating it yields CASSSPPGQIPYEQYF.

The rearrangement joins TRBV4-3 to TRBJ2-3, with 9 bases that match TRBD2. The CDR3 covers 15 residues. V gave up 2 bases and J gave up 1 base; unmatched junction bases: 1. Germline V gives CDR1 LGHNA, CDR2 YSLEER. In nucleotides, the CDR3 is TGCGCCAGCAGCCAAAGGACTAGCGGCACAGATACGCAGTATTTT. Translated: CASSQRTSGTDTQYF.

The sample holds one count of this clone. The chain is built from TRBV24-1 and TRBJ2-3; D is undetermined. The germline gives CDR1 KGHDR, CDR2 SFDVKD. The CDR3 covers 16 residues. Trimming took 0 bases from V and 1 from J, leaving 10 bases between them. CDR3 in amino acids: CATSDLREVGTDTQYF. The CDR3 region has the DNA TGTGCCACCAGTGATTTGAGAGAGGTGGGCACAGATACGCAGTATTTT.

V and J are TRBV10-3 and TRBJ1-4, with D possibly being TRBD1 (6 bases). From germline, CDR1 is ENHRY and CDR2 SYGVKD. This CDR3 has 16 residues. V was clipped by 8 bases and J by 5 bases, with 21 bases between them. CDR3 nucleotide sequence: TGTGCCATCTCTCCAGGGGAGGGAGGGAGCAATGAAAAACTGTTTTTT. This codes for CAISPGEGGSNEKLFF.

The chain carries TRBV18 and TRBJ1-3; 7 bases agree with TRBD1. The CDR3 has 16 amino acids. The germline gives CDR1 KGHSH, CDR2 LQKENI. V shed 4 bases and J 0 bases; nucleotides not matched to a gene: 6. CDR3 DNA: TGTGCCAGCTCACTCGGACAGGTGAGCTCTGGAAACACCATATATTTT. This translates into CASSLGQVSSGNTIYF.

This chain links TRBV5-1 with TRBJ2-2; TRBD2 matches 9 bases. Trimming removed 1 base from V and 6 bases from J; junction bases left unmatched: 7. Germline loops: CDR1 SGHRS, CDR2 YFSETQ. The length of the CDR3 is 16 residues. CDR3 nucleotide sequence: TGCGCCAGCAGCTTGACCGGGACTAGCTACGCCGGGGAGCTGTTTTTT. As protein: CASSLTGTSYAGELFF.

The chain has TRBV4-1 and TRBJ1-5; D remains unclear. CDR3 length: 15 amino acids. CDR1 is MGHRA, CDR2 YSYEKL, per germline. V shed 3 bases and J shed 6 bases, with 15 bases lying between them. This CDR3 reads CASSQTGREGQPQHF. CDR3 DNA sequence: TGCGCCAGCAGCCAGACGGGGAGGGAGGGTCAGCCCCAGCATTTT.

The chain recombines TRBV4-1 with TRBJ1-1, with D possibly TRBD1 on 5 matching bases. Trimming took off 1 base at V and 5 bases at J, with 14 bases between the two ends. Germline V gene lookup returns CDR1 MGHRA and CDR2 YSYEKL. CDR3 length: 15 residues. The CDR3 here is CASSQGQGLLTEAFF. The CDR3 DNA reads as TGCGCCAGCAGCCAAGGTCAGGGCCTGTTAACTGAAGCTTTCTTT.

On this clone itself: Compared with germline, one end of the junction differs, possibly owing to a read error. The V call is TRBV6-1, the J call TRBJ1-5, with TRBD1 as a possible D gene (6 bases). Germline values: CDR1 MNHNS, CDR2 SASEGT. The CDR3 totals 15 residues. The CDR3 coding sequence is TGTGCCAGCCGTGAGACAGGCCAAGCGACTCAGCCCCAGCATTTT. It codes for CASRETGQATQPQHF.

The chain uses TRBV7-9 and TRBJ2-3, with D unresolved. V lost 5 bases to trimming and J lost 2 bases, with 14 bases between them. This CDR3 has 15 amino acids. Germline CDR1 is SEHNR and CDR2 is FQNEAQ (reference sequence). CDR3 DNA: TGTGCCAGCAGCCCCCCCAGTTTTTACACAGATACGCAGTATTTT. Residues: CASSPPSFYTDTQYF.

The CDR3 loop is CSAYQGNEQFF. CDR3 in DNA: TGCAGTGCTTACCAGGGGAATGAGCAGTTCTTC. The rearrangement uses TRBV20-1 and TRBJ2-1; D is possibly TRBD1 (6 bases). The V end was cut by 5 bases, the J end by 7 bases, with 9 bases between. This CDR3 is built from 11 residues. From germline, CDR1 is DFQATT and CDR2 SNEGSKA (reference sequence).

V is TRBV19 and J is TRBJ1-5; D is uncertain. The CDR3 has 13 amino acids. CDR1 LNHDA and CDR2 SQIVND come from the germline V gene (reference sequence). Trimming left V 4 bases short and J 7 bases short, with 11 bases between. The CDR3 loop is CASSTLVRQPQHF. The CDR3, as DNA: TGTGCCAGTAGTACACTGGTTCGCCAGCCCCAGCATTTT.

This clone occurred a few times. This chain joins TRBV6-6 and TRBJ1-5; D unresolved. The CDR3 consists of 13 residues. Trimming pared 5 bases from V and 9 bases from J, leaving 14 bases between. From germline, CDR1 is MNHNY and CDR2 SVGAGI (reference sequence). This CDR3 reads CASSPGWARPQHF. CDR3 sequence (DNA): TGTGCCAGCAGTCCTGGGTGGGCCCGGCCCCAGCATTTT.

The chain carries TRBV5-8 and TRBJ2-1; the match to TRBD2 covers 9 bases. The CDR3 has 17 residues. The V and J ends lost 0 bases and 9 bases, in that order; junction bases with no gene match: 13. Germline CDR1 and CDR2: SGHTS and YDEGEE. This CDR3 is CASSLGLAGVLASEQFF. In nucleotides, the CDR3 is TGTGCCAGCAGCTTGGGTTTAGCGGGAGTATTAGCTAGTGAGCAGTTCTTC.

The chain has TRBV19 and TRBJ1-6; D is unresolved. The CDR3 sequence is 15 residues long. Looked up from germline, CDR1 is LNHDA and CDR2 is SQIVND (reference sequence). The germline V and J ends were trimmed by 3 bases and 6 bases, with 12 bases remaining between them. This CDR3 is CASSIATQLNSPLHF. For the CDR3, the DNA is TGTGCCAGTAGTATCGCAACACAGCTTAATTCACCCCTCCACTTT.

The genes are TRBV5-1 and TRBJ1-2, with D perhaps matching TRBD1 (6 bases). The germline gives CDR1 SGHRS, CDR2 YFSETQ. Trimming stripped 1 base from V and 7 bases from J, with 20 bases between. The CDR3 runs 16 residues. In DNA form, the CDR3 reads TGCGCCAGCAGCTTGTCCCCAACTACAGGGATTTCTGGCTACACCTTC. Translating it yields CASSLSPTTGISGYTF.

The chain recombines TRBV30 with TRBJ1-1, with D hard to call. Trimming pared 0 bases from V and 8 bases from J, leaving 10 bases between. Per germline, CDR1 GTSNPN and CDR2 SVGIG (reference sequence). The CDR3 is made up of 12 amino acids. The CDR3 region has the DNA TGTGCCTGGAGTGTACGCGGGTGGGAAGCTTTCTTT. Amino acid sequence: CAWSVRGWEAFF.